Listed below are T cell receptor beta chains from one sample, sequenced in a study of T cell changes during pregnancy in multiple sclerosis. The repertoire was sequenced with immunoSEQ multiplex PCR; TCRdb's copy has only in-frame clones and lacks some. The table has more than 85,000 clones, roughly 95% seen once. This material consisted of peripheral blood, taken in the third trimester of pregnancy. The receptors here all came from a female donor in good health, enrolled as a control in a pregnancy study. The CDR3 runs from the conserved cysteine through the conserved F or W. Each record gives: J gene, clone size, V gene, D gene, CDR3 protein, CDR3 DNA. The D gene is left open where the match is weak. Size is omitted from some rows. Given values are once, few, many or a class for expanded clones.

>TRBJ2-2|.|TRBV12-2|.
CASRPLPELFF
TGTGCAAGTCGCCCCCTCCCGGAGCTGTTTTTT
>TRBJ2-2|.|TRBV7-2|.
CASSERTANTGELFF
TGTGCCAGCAGCGAGCGGACAGCCAACACCGGGGAGCTGTTTTTT
>TRBJ2-5|.|TRBV6-1|TRBD1
CASSDLRDRGEETQYF
TGTGCCAGCAGTGATCTCCGGGACAGGGGTGAGGAGACCCAGTACTTC
>TRBJ1-5|.|TRBV4-1|TRBD1
CASSQEGQGRNQPQHF
TGCGCCAGCAGCCAAGAGGGACAGGGAAGGAATCAGCCCCAGCATTTT
>TRBJ1-2|once|TRBV15|.
CATSRVGADSYGYTF
TGTGCCACCAGCAGAGTTGGGGCAGACAGCTATGGCTACACCTTC
>TRBJ1-3|.|TRBV28|.
CASSSFPIRENTIYF
TGTGCCAGCAGTTCATTCCCAATCCGGGAAAACACCATATATTTT
>TRBJ1-2|.|TRBV6-1|.
CASSPDSDYGYTF
TGTGCCAGCAGCCCAGACAGCGACTATGGCTACACCTTC
>TRBJ2-3|.|TRBV2|TRBD2
CASRVTRMERGSGRTQYTDTQYF
TGTGCCAGCAGGGTCACAAGGATGGAAAGAGGTAGCGGGAGGACCCAATACACAGATACGCAGTATTTT
>TRBJ2-1|.|TRBV30|.
CACPTAYNEQFF
TGTGCCTGCCCGACAGCTTACAATGAGCAGTTCTTC
>TRBJ2-1|.|TRBV28|.
CASTGAERLDNEQFF
TGTGCCAGCACAGGGGCTGAGCGGCTAGACAATGAGCAGTTCTTC
>TRBJ2-6|.|TRBV19|.
CASSIVGNSGANVLTF
TGTGCCAGTAGTATAGTTGGCAACTCTGGGGCCAACGTCCTGACTTTC